This record looks at one T cell receptor (beta chain) sequence and its context. The data derive from a study of OX40 agonist ivuxolimab in advanced cancers. Across the study: The patients received agonistic anti-OX40 (CD134) antibody ivuxolimab. A diagnosis of hepatocellular carcinoma, melanoma, renal cell or head and neck cancer was present in dose-escalation patients. Treatment received earlier with anti-PD-1, anti-PD-L1 or anti-CTLA-4 agents was allowed, and 40% had some.

Measured with immunoSEQ multiplex PCR; TCRdb has only the in-frame clones, and not every one. The sample contains tens of thousands of clones, more than 80% of which appear only once. At cycle 4 day 1, cycle 7 day 1, and baseline, blood was sampled. Trimming removed 2 bases from V and 5 bases from J, with 5 bases in between. Looked up from germline, CDR1 is MNHEY and CDR2 is SMNVEV (reference sequence). The CDR3 is 12 residues long. This clonotype was obtained from an adult with an advanced solid tumor such as melanoma, head and neck, liver or kidney cancer. The sequenced sample was CD4+ or CD8+ T cells sorted from blood, obtained in a trial of the OX40 agonist ivuxolimab. The V call is TRBV27, the J call TRBJ2-3; D possibly corresponds to TRBD2 (5 bases). In DNA form, the CDR3 reads TGTGCCAGCAGTTTAGGAGGAGATACGCAGTATTTT. Translating it yields CASSLGGDTQYF.